A single T cell receptor (beta chain) is shown here with its context. The antigen is undetermined. The investigators sampled blood at baseline, at cycle 4 day 1, and at cycle 7 day 1. This CDR3 contains 16 residues. Trimming cost V 2 bases and J 0 bases; bases outside gene matches: 4. CDR1 and CDR2 from the germline V gene are SNHLY and FYNNEI. Profiling relied on immunoSEQ multiplex PCR, and the TCRdb table lists in-frame clones only, not all of them. The sample records some 48,000 clones, almost 80% being singletons. These data originate in a study of OX40 agonist ivuxolimab in advanced cancers. Study-level background: Three patients, one with hepatocellular carcinoma and two with cutaneous melanoma, achieved partial responses.

Points from the study as a whole: Clonal expansion from baseline to week 6 occurred in both CD4+ and CD8+ T cells.

The input for sequencing was CD4+ or CD8+ T cells sorted from blood, taken in a trial of the OX40 agonist ivuxolimab. The clonotype originates from an adult with an advanced solid tumor such as melanoma, head and neck, liver or kidney cancer. The V and J genes are TRBV2 and TRBJ2-1, with TRBD2 identical over 7 bases. The chain's CDR3 is CASSEWVAGSYNEQFF. The CDR3 DNA follows: TGTGCCAGCAGTGAATGGGTAGCGGGCTCCTACAATGAGCAGTTCTTC. Complete variable domain (other parts from reference TRBV2 and TRBJ2-1): EPEVTQTPSHQVTQMGQEVILRCVPISNHLYFYWYRQILGQKVEFLVSFYNNEISEKSEIFDDQFSVERPDGSNFTLKIRSTKLEDSAMYFCASSEWVAGSYNEQFFGPGTRLTVL.